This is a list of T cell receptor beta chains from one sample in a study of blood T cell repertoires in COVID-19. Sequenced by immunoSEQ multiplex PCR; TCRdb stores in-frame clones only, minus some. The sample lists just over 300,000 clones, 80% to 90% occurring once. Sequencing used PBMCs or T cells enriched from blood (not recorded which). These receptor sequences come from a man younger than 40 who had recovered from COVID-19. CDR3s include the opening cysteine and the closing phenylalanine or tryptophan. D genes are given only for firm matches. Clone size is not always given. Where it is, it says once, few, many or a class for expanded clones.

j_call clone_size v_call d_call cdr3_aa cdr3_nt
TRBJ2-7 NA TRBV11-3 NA CASSPNRGGEQYF TGTGCCAGCAGCCCGAACAGGGGAGGCGAGCAGTACTTC
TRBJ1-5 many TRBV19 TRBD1 CASRPRWTGKGNQPQHF TGTGCCAGTAGGCCACGATGGACAGGGAAGGGCAATCAGCCCCAGCATTTT
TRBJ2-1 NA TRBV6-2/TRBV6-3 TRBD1 CASRPIDRGNEQFF TGTGCCAGCAGACCTATTGACAGGGGGAATGAGCAGTTCTTC
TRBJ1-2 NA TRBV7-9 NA CASSLAGGAGYTF TGTGCCAGCAGCTTAGCGGGGGGTGCTGGCTACACCTTC
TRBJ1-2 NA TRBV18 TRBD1 CASSLSGTGGIRTNYGYTF TGTGCCAGCTCACTGTCCGGGACAGGGGGTATTCGGACTAACTATGGCTACACCTTC
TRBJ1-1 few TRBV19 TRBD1 CASSRQGYTEAFF TGTGCCAGTAGTAGACAGGGCTACACTGAAGCTTTCTTT
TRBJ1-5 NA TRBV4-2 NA CASSRQINQPQHF TGTGCCAGCAGTCGACAGATCAATCAGCCCCAGCATTTT
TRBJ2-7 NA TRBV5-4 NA CASSLFPGEQYF TGTGCCAGCAGCTTATTCCCGGGGGAGCAGTACTTC
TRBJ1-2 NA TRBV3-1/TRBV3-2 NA CASSQLASGYGYTF TGTGCCAGCAGCCAACTAGCCTCGGGTTATGGCTACACCTTC
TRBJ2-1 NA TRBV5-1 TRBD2 CASSLSSGLDQFF TGCGCCAGCAGCCTTTCTAGCGGGTTAGATCAGTTCTTC
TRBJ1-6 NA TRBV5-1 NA CASSLGAESGYNSPLHF TGCGCCAGCAGCTTGGGAGCGGAATCGGGGTATAATTCACCCCTCCACTTT
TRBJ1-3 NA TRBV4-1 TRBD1 CASSQDNRLKGQGPHGGNTIYF TGCGCCAGCAGCCAAGATAATCGTTTGAAGGGACAGGGACCCCATGGGGGAAACACCATATATTTT
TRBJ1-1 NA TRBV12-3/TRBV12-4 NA CASSLGNTAEAFF TGTGCCAGCAGTTTAGGTAATACGGCTGAAGCTTTCTTT
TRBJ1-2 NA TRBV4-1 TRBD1 CASSQGLLSDRANYGYTF TGCGCCAGCAGCCAAGGCCTTCTCTCGGACAGGGCTAACTATGGCTACACCTTC
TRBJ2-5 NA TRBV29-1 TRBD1 CSVPRTGEETQYF TGCAGCGTCCCCAGGACAGGGGAAGAGACCCAGTACTTC
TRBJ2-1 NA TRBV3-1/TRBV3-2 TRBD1 CASSQDLGQGPPFYNEQFF TGTGCCAGCAGCCAAGACTTGGGACAGGGACCACCTTTCTACAATGAGCAGTTCTTC
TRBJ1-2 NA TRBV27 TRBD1 CASSPRGQGNYGYTF TGTGCCAGCAGTCCCCGCGGACAGGGGAACTATGGCTACACCTTC
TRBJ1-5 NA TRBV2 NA CASTLGQTENQPQHF TGTGCCAGCACCTTGGGGCAGACCGAGAATCAGCCCCAGCATTTT
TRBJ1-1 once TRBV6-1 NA CASSEFEVTEAFF TGTGCCAGCAGTGAATTCGAGGTGACTGAAGCTTTCTTT
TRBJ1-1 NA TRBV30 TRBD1 CAWDRATDTEAFF TGTGCCTGGGACAGGGCGACGGACACTGAAGCTTTCTTT
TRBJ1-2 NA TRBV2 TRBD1 CASLDRDRGSLGYGYTF TGTGCCAGCCTTGATCGGGACAGGGGCTCATTGGGTTATGGCTACACCTTC
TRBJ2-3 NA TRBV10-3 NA CAISESTGEDTQYF TGTGCCATCAGTGAGTCGACGGGAGAGGATACGCAGTATTTT
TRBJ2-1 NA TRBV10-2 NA CASRQGNNEQFF TGCGCCAGCAGGCAGGGAAACAATGAGCAGTTCTTC
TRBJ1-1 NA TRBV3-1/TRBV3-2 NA CASSQGGYGVEAFF TGTGCCAGCAGCCAGGGGGGGTATGGTGTTGAAGCTTTCTTT
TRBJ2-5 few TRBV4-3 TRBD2 CASSHVGTSGEETQYF TGCGCCAGCAGCCACGTTGGGACTAGCGGGGAAGAGACCCAGTACTTC
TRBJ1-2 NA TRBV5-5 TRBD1 CASSLLMLGQGAGGYTF TGTGCCAGCAGCTTGTTAATGTTGGGACAGGGGGCAGGTGGCTACACCTTC